The 3 T cell receptor beta chains reported below all come from one sample, sequenced in a study of blood T cell repertoires in COVID-19. Libraries were prepared by immunoSEQ multiplex PCR; TCRdb keeps only in-frame clonotypes and omits some of them. The data show more than 100,000 clones, with 84% seen just once and more than 1.2% held by the top ten. What was sequenced was peripheral blood. These receptors all stem from a man aged 60 to 69 with acute or convalescent COVID-19.

The DNA for the CDR3 is TGTGCCACCAGACTAGCATTCACAGATACGCAGTATTTT. Translating it yields CATRLAFTDTQYF. This sequence joins TRBV12-3 or TRBV12-4 and TRBJ2-3; TRBD2 aligns across 7 bases. This CDR3 has 13 amino acids. The trim removed 10 bases at V and 2 bases at J, leaving 6 bases unmatched.

The chain couples TRBV29-1 to TRBJ2-2; 11 nucleotides agree with TRBD2. The length of the CDR3 is 16 residues. Germline CDR1 and CDR2: SQVTM and ANQGSEA. V trimming: 3 bases; J trimming: 0 bases; junction bases outside the gene matches: 3. Here the CDR3 reads CSVDGTSGSNTGELFF. In nucleotides, the CDR3 is TGCAGCGTTGACGGGACTAGCGGTTCGAACACCGGGGAGCTGTTTTTT.

This chain connects TRBV5-6 to TRBJ2-5; 10 bases agree with TRBD2. Unmatched junction bases numbered 2, after V lost 0 bases and J lost 3 bases. This CDR3 comprises 15 residues. Germline assignment: CDR1 SGHDT and CDR2 YYEEEE. For the CDR3, the DNA is TGTGCCAGCAGCTTGGAACTAGCGGGGAAAGAGACCCAGTACTTC. It encodes CASSLELAGKETQYF.